This T cell receptor beta chain was recorded in a study of T cells expressing NK-cell markers. Study as a whole: CD3+CD56+NKG2C+, CD3+CD56+NKG2C- and CD3+CD56-NKG2C+ T cells, once sorted, supplied the TCR beta repertoires.

Generation of TCR beta cDNA was performed by 5'RACE template switching incorporating UMIs. TCRdb re-analyzed the 5' RACE reads; it lists each CDR3 protein once, without DNA. The sample spans about 260,000 distinct CDR3 sequences; the ten largest clones claim approximately 0.41%. The CDR3 is 17 residues long. Germline V gene sequence: CDR1 DFQATT, CDR2 SNEGSKA (reference sequence). This TCR derives from a young man in good health. The V call is TRBV20-1, the J call TRBJ2-1; TCRdb lists TRBD2, though no DNA is available to test this call. What was sequenced was blood T cells: a sorted CD56 or NKG2C T cell subset, CD4+ or CD8+ T cells, or bulk PBMC T cells (not recorded which). The chain's CDR3 is CSASGLADTSSYNEQFF.